This T cell receptor (beta chain) was recorded in a study of blood T cell repertoires in COVID-19. Unmatched junction bases numbered 8, after V lost 7 bases and J lost 6 bases. Germline V gene lookup returns CDR1 SQVTM and CDR2 ANQGSEA. The CDR3 is 13 residues long. TCRdb's table, derived via immunoSEQ multiplex PCR, lists solely in-frame clones and lacks some. The table includes 380,000 or so clones, more than 80% detected once. The table lists this clone with a few counts. The sample consisted of peripheral blood. V and J are TRBV29-1 and TRBJ1-5; 8 nucleotides line up with TRBD1. This sequence was found in a man in his forties with acute or convalescent COVID-19. For the CDR3, the DNA is TGCAGCGCACGACAGGGGAGCGGTCAGCCCCAGCATTTT. Translating it yields CSARQGSGQPQHF. The full variable domain, rest sourced from reference TRBV29-1 and TRBJ1-5, is SAVISQKPSRDICQRGTSLTIQCQVDSQVTMMFWYRQQPGQSLTLIATANQGSEATYESGFVIDKFPISRPNLTFSTLTVSNMSPEDSSIYLCSARQGSGQPQHFGDGTRLSIL.